This passage covers 27 T cell receptor beta chains from one sample sequenced in a study of neurological immune-mediated disorders (dated by TCRdb to the late 2010s). The library was built by means of 5' RACE. Reads for this sample came from an Illumina HiSeq 2500. Through fastp at Q25 and MiXCR, TCRdb rebuilt clones from the public reads, retaining in-frame beta chains. Every entry covers one CDR3 protein and lists the most common genes and DNA from its rows. The sample records about 59,000 distinct CDR3 sequences, around 3.8% of which are singletons. Together, the top ten hold 2.2% of the sample. Sequenced: PBMCs. The receptor set was obtained from a woman aged 50 to 65 with multiple sclerosis.

This clonotype was detected ten times or more. V gene TRBV5-6 combines with J gene TRBJ1-1, with 8 bases identical to TRBD1. Per germline, CDR1 SGHDT and CDR2 YYEEEE. The junction had 7 bases not matched to a gene; V was cut back by 2 bases and J by 4 bases. The CDR3 consists of 15 residues. CDR3 nucleotides: TGTGCCAGCAGCTTAAGGACAGGGAGCGGCACTGAAGCTTTCTTT. Translated, it gives CASSLRTGSGTEAFF.

This clonotype was seen repeatedly, ten times or more. This chain connects TRBV4-1 to TRBJ2-1; TRBD2 aligns across 9 bases. After removal of 2 bases from V and 6 bases from J, the junction contained 8 bases not matched to a gene. The germline gives CDR1 MGHRA, CDR2 YSYEKL. The CDR3 length is 16 residues. The CDR3 DNA reads as TGCGCCAGCAGCCAATTTAGCGGGAGTCCCTCCAATGAGCAGTTCTTC. Protein: CASSQFSGSPSNEQFF.

This clonotype came up many times. The V call is TRBV3-1, the J call TRBJ2-7, with 12 bases identical to TRBD1. The germline gives CDR1 LGHDT, CDR2 YNNKEL (reference sequence). V trimming: 5 bases; J trimming: 7 bases; junction bases outside the gene matches: 9. The CDR3 has 15 residues. CDR3 DNA: TGTGCCAGCAGCTCGCCGGGACAGGGGGCGCGTGAGCAGTACTTC. Amino acid sequence: CASSSPGQGAREQYF.

This clonotype was seen ten or more times. The V gene is TRBV11-2, the J gene TRBJ2-1; no definite D call. The CDR3 length is 14 residues. Between the trimmed V and J ends, which lost 4 bases and 6 bases, there was a span of 13 bases. CDR1 and CDR2 from the germline V gene are SGHAT and FQNNGV. CDR3: CASSSQPPSNEQFF. The CDR3 DNA reads TGTGCCAGCAGCTCCCAACCTCCTAGCAATGAGCAGTTCTTC.

This clonotype appeared many times. The chain links TRBV29-1 to TRBJ1-6; TRBD1 matches 7 bases. Germline CDR1 reads SQVTM; CDR2 reads ANQGSEA. CDR3 length: 13 residues. Trimming took 6 bases from V and 5 from J; bases not matched to a gene: 4. The CDR3 bases are TGCAGCGTGCTCCAGGGGGATAATTCACCCCTCCACTTT. It translates to CSVLQGDNSPLHF. The full variable domain, completed using reference TRBV29-1 and TRBJ1-6, is SAVISQKPSRDICQRGTSLTIQCQVDSQVTMMFWYRQQPGQSLTLIATANQGSEATYESGFVIDKFPISRPNLTFSTLTVSNMSPEDSSIYLCSVLQGDNSPLHFGNGTRLTVT.

This clonotype was recorded many times. The gene calls are TRBV20-1 and TRBJ2-7; D remains unclear. Trimming took 3 bases from V and 7 from J, leaving 16 bases between them. The CDR3 runs to 13 residues. Germline lookup yields CDR1 DFQATT and CDR2 SNEGSKA (reference sequence). CDR3 coding DNA: TGCAGTGCTAGTTCCGGGTTTACTGGAGAGCAGTACTTC. Translated: CSASSGFTGEQYF.

This clonotype was found many times. CDR3 region: CASSSLGAGSTDTQYF. The CDR3 nucleotides read TGTGCCAGCAGTTCCCTAGGAGCGGGAAGCACAGATACGCAGTATTTT. This chain connects TRBV27 to TRBJ2-3, with 7 bases matching TRBD2. The CDR3 sequence is 16 residues long. The V gene end was trimmed by 4 bases and the J gene end by 0 bases; junction bases not matched to a gene: 7. CDR1 is MNHEY and CDR2 is SMNVEV in the germline V gene (reference sequence).

This chain uses TRBV11-2 with TRBJ2-7; TRBD1 matches 7 bases. This CDR3 is built from 14 residues. V was clipped by 3 bases and J by 2 bases; unmatched bases: 4. The V gene's germline CDR1 is SGHAT and CDR2 FQNNGV. The CDR3 DNA follows: TGTGCCAGCAGCTTGAACAGGGGACCCTACGAGCAGTACTTC. Its translation: CASSLNRGPYEQYF.

This clonotype was detected ten times or more. The chain uses TRBV6-6 and TRBJ2-2, with 9 nucleotides matching TRBD2. The CDR3 length is 15 residues. The V gene's germline CDR1 is MNHNY and CDR2 SVGAGI (reference sequence). With V trimmed by 8 bases and J by 5 bases, 9 bases remained unmatched. The CDR3 nucleotides are TGTGCCAGCGGCTTACGTCTAGCGGGAACCGGGGAGCTGTTTTTT. Residues: CASGLRLAGTGELFF.

The chain is built from TRBV5-1 and TRBJ2-7; D perhaps matches TRBD1 (7 bases). With 2 bases removed from V and 7 bases from J, the gap between germline ends came to 13 bases. Germline V gene data show CDR1 as SGHRS and CDR2 as YFSETQ. This CDR3 region has 13 residues. CDR3 in amino acids: CASSLGGAGEQYF. CDR3 DNA: TGCGCCAGCAGCTTAGGGGGCGCGGGGGAGCAGTACTTC.

This clonotype appeared many times. The chain joins TRBV5-1 to TRBJ2-7, with unresolved D. Per germline, CDR1 SGHRS and CDR2 YFSETQ. The CDR3 has 12 residues. V was shortened by 1 base and J by 0 bases, with 2 bases between the two germline ends. CDR3 sequence (DNA): TGCGCCAGCAGCTTGTCCTCCTACGAGCAGTACTTC. It yields the protein CASSLSSYEQYF.

Ten or more counts support this clonotype. This chain connects TRBV15 to TRBJ1-1; no definite D call. CDR1 and CDR2 from the germline V gene are LNHNV and YYDKDF (reference sequence). Deletions cut 0 bases from V and 2 bases from J, with 10 bases between. The CDR3 loop spans 15 amino acids. CDR3 sequence: CATSRDPWTNTEAFF. The CDR3 region has the DNA TGTGCCACCAGCAGAGATCCTTGGACCAACACTGAAGCTTTCTTT.

This clonotype was counted ten times or more. V and J are TRBV7-9 and TRBJ1-2; no reliable D call. The CDR3 covers 13 residues. V was shortened by 5 bases and J by 3 bases, with 10 bases between the two germline ends. From germline, CDR1 is SEHNR and CDR2 FQNEAQ (reference sequence). CDR3 coding DNA: TGTGCCAGCAGCCCGTGGCGGGACTATGGCTACACCTTC. Protein product: CASSPWRDYGYTF.

This rearrangement joins TRBV4-3 to TRBJ2-7; TRBD1 matches 8 bases. CDR3 length: 13 amino acids. Trimming at V came to 1 base and at J to 7 bases, leaving 3 bases not matched to a gene. Germline lookup yields CDR1 LGHNA and CDR2 YSLEER. The CDR3 reads CASSQVTGGEQYF. The CDR3 bases are TGCGCCAGCAGCCAAGTTACAGGGGGGGAGCAGTACTTC.

There are many counts of this clonotype. The rearrangement links TRBV6-2 or TRBV6-3 to TRBJ2-3, with 10 nucleotides matching TRBD1. The CDR3 runs to 15 residues. Germline loops: CDR1 MNHEY, CDR2 SVGEGT. With 6 bases clipped from V and 4 bases from J, the junction kept 7 bases outside the gene matches. CDR3 loop: CASRRQGAFADTQYF. In nucleotides, the CDR3 is TGTGCCAGCAGAAGACAGGGGGCTTTCGCAGATACGCAGTATTTT.

This clonotype was seen ten or more times. This rearrangement joins TRBV20-1 to TRBJ2-1, with 9 bases lining up with TRBD2. The germline CDR1 and CDR2 sequences are DFQATT and SNEGSKA (reference sequence). The CDR3 has 15 residues. V was pared by 0 bases and J by 10 bases, with 10 bases of the junction left unmatched. CDR3 nucleotides: TGCAGTGCTAGAGATCCCCTAGCGGGACCTGTCGAGCAGTTCTTC. This translates into CSARDPLAGPVEQFF.

This clonotype was seen many times. Relative to the germline gene, one junction end is altered; a read error may explain this. The chain combines TRBV6-5 with TRBJ2-2; D call uncertain. There are 16 residues in the CDR3. CDR1 MNHEY and CDR2 SVGAGI come from the germline V gene. The chain's CDR3 is CASSDSILGSTGELFF. CDR3 in DNA: TGTGCCAGCAGTGACTCGATTTTGGGGTCCACCGGGGAGCTGTTTTTT.

This clonotype was picked up many times. The chain uses TRBV7-6 and TRBJ2-2; 7 bases line up with TRBD2. CDR3 size: 15 residues. Germline assignment: CDR1 SGHVS and CDR2 FNYEAQ. Trimming cost V 5 bases and J 1 base; bases outside gene matches: 4. CDR3 protein: CASSLERGNTGELFF. CDR3 in DNA: TGTGCCAGCAGCCTCGAGCGGGGGAACACCGGGGAGCTGTTTTTT.

This clonotype was detected ten times or more. The CDR3 end shows no conserved phenylalanine or tryptophan, and so a read error is likely. The DNA is left out, because the CDR3 cannot be placed on it with certainty; the CDR3 is given as TCRdb lists it. This rearrangement joins TRBV20-1 to TRBJ1-2; TRBD1, as called in the table, went unchecked against the DNA. With termini counted, the CDR3 has 11 amino acids. From germline, CDR1 is DFQATT and CDR2 SNEGSKA (reference sequence). This CDR3 is CSARDKGQALI.

This clonotype was observed at least ten times. This chain links TRBV20-1 with TRBJ2-3; the D call may be TRBD1 or TRBD2 (5 bases each). CDR1 and CDR2 (germline): DFQATT, SNEGSKA (reference sequence). The CDR3 sequence is 13 residues long. Trimming took off 2 bases at V and 13 bases at J, with 19 bases between the two ends. The CDR3 reads CSARLPGPQREYF. CDR3 DNA sequence: TGCAGTGCTAGACTGCCGGGACCACAAAGGGAGTATTTT.

The sample holds many counts of this clonotype. The chain links TRBV20-1 to TRBJ2-3; weak D call: TRBD1 (6 bases). Germline CDR1 DFQATT, CDR2 SNEGSKA (reference sequence). Between the trimmed V and J ends, which lost 0 bases and 4 bases, there was a span of 14 bases. This CDR3 spans 15 amino acids. CDR3 region: CSARDDGEGADTQYF. CDR3 nucleotides: TGCAGTGCTAGAGATGATGGAGAGGGGGCAGATACGCAGTATTTT.

This clonotype was detected ten times or more. V is TRBV7-9 and J is TRBJ1-2; D may be TRBD1 (5 bases). CDR3 length: 17 amino acids. V was pared by 4 bases and J by 4 bases, with 22 bases between. Looked up from germline, CDR1 is SEHNR and CDR2 is FQNEAQ (reference sequence). The CDR3 nucleotides are TGTGCCAGCAGCTCACGGGGGGTTGTGACCGTACCCTATGGCTACACCTTC. This translates into CASSSRGVVTVPYGYTF.

This clonotype was seen at least ten times. V gene TRBV7-9 combines with J gene TRBJ2-5; no clear D gene. V lost 4 bases and J lost 5, with 14 bases in between. Per the germline V gene, CDR1 is SEHNR and CDR2 is FQNEAQ (reference sequence). This CDR3 has 14 amino acids. The CDR3: CASSSLDVTETQYF. CDR3 coding DNA: TGTGCCAGCAGCTCCTTGGACGTCACCGAGACCCAGTACTTC. Filled out from reference TRBV7-9 and TRBJ2-5, the complete variable domain reads DTGVSQNPRHKITKRGQNVTFRCDPISEHNRLYWYRQTLGQGPEFLTYFQNEAQLEKSRLLSDRFSAERPKGSFSTLEIQRTEQGDSAMYLCASSSLDVTETQYFGPGTRLLVL.

At least ten counts were recorded for this clonotype. This sequence joins TRBV3-1 and TRBJ2-1, with 8 bases lining up with TRBD2. The germline gives CDR1 LGHDT, CDR2 YNNKEL (reference sequence). V was clipped by 4 bases and J by 13 bases; unmatched bases: 6. The CDR3 length is 12 residues. The CDR3 DNA follows: TGTGCCAGCAGCCCCCTGGCGGGAGGACAGTTCTTC. It translates to CASSPLAGGQFF.

This clonotype came up many times. The chain couples TRBV19 to TRBJ2-7; D may be TRBD1 (5 bases). The germline gives CDR1 LNHDA, CDR2 SQIVND (reference sequence). The CDR3 is 14 residues long. Trimming shortened V by 5 bases and J by 5 bases, and 16 bases separated the two germline ends. DNA of the CDR3: TGTGCCAGTAGTTCCATGACAGCGATGGACGAGCAGTACTTC. Encoded protein: CASSSMTAMDEQYF.

This clonotype was counted ten times or more. The genes are TRBV6-6 and TRBJ2-3; D is unresolved. V was cut by 2 bases and J by 6 bases, with 6 bases left in between. CDR1 and CDR2 from the germline V gene are MNHNY and SVGAGI (reference sequence). This CDR3 has 12 residues. In DNA, the CDR3 is TGTGCCAGCAGTTACACCTTGGATACGCAGTATTTT. It translates to CASSYTLDTQYF.

This clonotype was picked up many times. The chain combines TRBV5-1 with TRBJ2-2; possible D gene TRBD2, 6 bases. CDR1 SGHRS and CDR2 YFSETQ come from the germline V gene. The ends were cut back, 0 bases at V and 4 bases at J, with 13 bases in the middle. The CDR3 consists of 16 residues. CDR3 sequence reads: CASSLARGGATGELFF. Written as DNA, the CDR3 is TGCGCCAGCAGCTTGGCCCGAGGAGGGGCCACCGGGGAGCTGTTTTTT.